A single sample is the source of the 14 T cell receptor beta chains below, sequenced in a study of blood T cell repertoires in COVID-19. Sequencing was performed with immunoSEQ multiplex PCR; in TCRdb, only in-frame clones are kept and a portion is missing. Of approximately 300,000 clones detected, approximately 90% appear once; the ten largest clones hold roughly a tenth. Sequencing was done on a sample of PBMCs or T cells enriched from blood (not recorded which). These receptors were obtained from a young woman who had recovered from COVID-19.

V is TRBV10-2 and J is TRBJ2-1; no reliable D call. The CDR3 runs to 12 residues. Germline-derived CDR1 and CDR2 are WSHSY and SAAADI. Between the trimmed V and J ends, which lost 4 bases and 7 bases, there was a span of 8 bases. The CDR3 DNA reads as TGCGCCAGCAGTGGAGCTGTTAATGAGCAGTTCTTC. Translating it yields CASSGAVNEQFF.

This sequence joins TRBV6-5 and TRBJ1-1; weak D call: TRBD1 (6 bases). The V end was cut by 6 bases, the J end by 4 bases, with 18 bases between. The CDR3 spans 15 residues. Germline V CDR1 and CDR2: MNHEY, SVGAGI. CDR3: CASRYGGMGATEAFF. The CDR3 DNA reads TGTGCCAGCAGGTACGGAGGTATGGGGGCCACTGAAGCTTTCTTT.

The chain recombines TRBV7-9 with TRBJ2-1; 9 nucleotides agree with TRBD1. V lost 4 bases, J lost 7 bases, and 11 bases stayed unmatched. Per the germline V gene, CDR1 is SEHNR and CDR2 is FQNEAQ (reference sequence). The CDR3 consists of 16 residues. CDR3 nucleotide sequence: TGTGCCAGCAGCTCCTCCGGGACAGGGATCCGGAATGAGCAGTTCTTC. Translating gives CASSSSGTGIRNEQFF.

In this sample, this clone turned up once. The V call is TRBV5-4, the J call TRBJ1-4; no clear D gene. This CDR3 region has 14 residues. Trimming removed 0 bases from V and 2 bases from J, with 5 bases in between. Germline CDR1 is SGHNT and CDR2 is YYREEE (reference sequence). The CDR3 is CASSLDGTNEKLFF. The DNA of the CDR3 is TGTGCCAGCAGCTTGGACGGGACTAATGAAAAACTGTTTTTT.

The chain recombines TRBV7-3 with TRBJ2-3; possibly TRBD1 for D (6 bases). The V gene's germline CDR1 is SGHTA and CDR2 FQGTGA. The CDR3 is 15 residues long. Trimming stripped 3 bases from V and 6 bases from J, with 16 bases between. This chain's CDR3 is CASSLQDAGADTQYF. In nucleotides, the CDR3 is TGTGCCAGCAGCTTGCAGGACGCAGGGGCCGATACGCAGTATTTT. The whole variable domain, filled in from reference TRBV7-3 and TRBJ2-3, reads GAGVSQTPSNKVTEKGKYVELRCDPISGHTALYWYRQSLGQGPEFLIYFQGTGAADDSGLPNDRFFAVRPEGSVSTLKIQRTERGDSAVYLCASSLQDAGADTQYFGPGTRLTVL.

The V gene is TRBV5-1, the J gene TRBJ2-1; perhaps TRBD2 as D (5 bases). CDR1 and CDR2 (germline): SGHRS, YFSETQ. The CDR3 contains 15 residues. The V gene lost 3 bases and the J gene lost 5 bases, with 15 bases spanning the gap. CDR3 residues: CASSSSSRRNNEQFF. CDR3 DNA: TGCGCCAGCAGCTCTAGCTCGCGCAGGAACAATGAGCAGTTCTTC.

The chain combines TRBV5-5 with TRBJ2-5, with D tentatively TRBD2 (6 bases). V shed 0 bases and J shed 4 bases, with 13 bases lying between them. CDR3 size: 15 residues. Germline V lookup: CDR1 SGHKS, CDR2 YYEKEE (reference sequence). The CDR3 spells CASSLERAGPETQYF. In DNA form, the CDR3 reads TGTGCCAGCAGCTTGGAAAGGGCGGGGCCAGAGACCCAGTACTTC.

This clone occurred a few times. The chain has TRBV29-1 and TRBJ1-1; weak D call: TRBD1 (6 bases). The CDR3 loop spans 14 amino acids. With 3 bases removed from V and 4 bases from J, the gap between germline ends came to 15 bases. Germline V gene data show CDR1 as SQVTM and CDR2 as ANQGSEA. The DNA of the CDR3 is TGCAGCGTTGAGGGGGGGCGTTCAAGCACTGAAGCTTTCTTT. Its translation: CSVEGGRSSTEAFF.

This chain connects TRBV5-5 to TRBJ2-6, with D perhaps TRBD1 (6 bases). Trimming cost V 4 bases and J 2 bases, with 13 bases left between them. Germline V gene lookup returns CDR1 SGHKS and CDR2 YYEKEE (reference sequence). The length of the CDR3 is 16 residues. CDR3 bases: TGTGCCAGCAGCAGAGTACAGGGAGCTGGGGCCAACGTCCTGACTTTC. As protein: CASSRVQGAGANVLTF.

This clone was seen once. This chain connects TRBV5-3 to TRBJ1-5; 8 bases are shared with TRBD1. TRBV5-3 is classed as an ORF, of uncertain function. After removal of 4 bases from V and 3 bases from J, the junction contained 9 bases not matched to a gene. This CDR3 region has 16 residues. CDR3 region: CARSRRTDRVNQPQHF. For the CDR3, the DNA is TGTGCCAGAAGCCGGAGGACGGACAGGGTCAATCAGCCCCAGCATTTT.

The rearrangement links TRBV27 to TRBJ1-2; the D gene is possibly TRBD1 (5 bases). Germline values: CDR1 MNHEY, CDR2 SMNVEV (reference sequence). The CDR3 length is 12 residues. V lost 8 bases, J lost 8 bases, and 15 bases lay in between. Written as DNA, the CDR3 is TGTGCCAGCCCCGACAGCCCGATGGGCTACACCTTC. Translation: CASPDSPMGYTF.

The V and J genes are TRBV18 and TRBJ1-5; 9 bases agree with TRBD1. The germline gives CDR1 KGHSH, CDR2 LQKENI. After removal of 6 bases from V and 0 bases from J, the junction contained 12 bases not matched to a gene. The CDR3 extends over 18 amino acids. The CDR3 coding sequence is TGTGCCAGCTCCTCCCAGGGACAGGGTCTCGGTAGCAATCAGCCCCAGCATTTT. Protein: CASSSQGQGLGSNQPQHF.

The chain employs TRBV20-1 and TRBJ1-1; D gene ambiguous. The germline CDR1 and CDR2 sequences are DFQATT and SNEGSKA (reference sequence). The CDR3 has 8 residues. V was cut by 4 bases and J by 9 bases, with 3 bases left in between. The CDR3 coding sequence is TGCAGTGCTACTAAAGCTTTCTTT. Translation: CSATKAFF.

The V call is TRBV4-1, the J call TRBJ2-1; 7 bases map to TRBD2. Germline CDR1 MGHRA, CDR2 YSYEKL. The J segment lost 10 bases and the V segment lost 1 base, leaving 4 bases of the junction unmatched. The CDR3 has 13 amino acids. CDR3 region: CASSQGGGSEQFF. The CDR3 DNA reads as TGCGCCAGCAGCCAAGGGGGGGGGAGCGAGCAGTTCTTC.